The next 8 T cell receptor beta chains were all read from a single sample in a study of cytomegalovirus exposure and HLA in healthy donors. Researchers ran the PCR with 60 Vbeta and 13 Jbeta primers. Clones were sequenced by immunoSEQ multiplex PCR, and TCRdb holds only the in-frame ones, with some missing. The sample has around 90,000 clones; around 77% are singletons. The sequencing sample was made of PBMCs. These TCRs come from a man aged 25 to 40 in good health and CMV-seronegative.

This clone has only one observation. J is TRBJ1-5 and V is TRBV27, with 9 bases fitting TRBD1. J gave up 6 bases and V 5 bases, and 11 bases lay outside the gene matches. In germline, CDR1 is MNHEY, CDR2 SMNVEV (reference sequence). This CDR3 comprises 16 residues. The CDR3 reads CASSPMDRGSFQPQHF. In DNA form, the CDR3 reads TGTGCCAGCAGTCCGATGGACAGGGGTTCGTTTCAGCCCCAGCATTTT.

The chain uses TRBV11-2 and TRBJ2-5, with a possible D match to TRBD1 (6 bases). This CDR3 contains 16 residues. With 4 bases removed from V and 7 bases from J, the gap between germline ends came to 22 bases. CDR1 is SGHAT and CDR2 is FQNNGV in the germline V gene. Written as DNA, the CDR3 is TGTGCCAGCAGCTCTCAGGGGATAATAGTGGAAGGGACCCAGTACTTC. Translated, it gives CASSSQGIIVEGTQYF. The whole variable domain, filled in from reference TRBV11-2 and TRBJ2-5, reads EAGVAQSPRYKIIEKRQSVAFWCNPISGHATLYWYQQILGQGPKLLIQFQNNGVVDDSQLPKDRFSAERLKGVDSTLKIQPAKLEDSAVYLCASSSQGIIVEGTQYFGPGTRLLVL.

Sample share makes this clone medium-sized. The chain has TRBV7-9 and TRBJ1-4, with 7 bases identical to TRBD1. V was clipped by 4 bases and J by 6 bases; unmatched bases: 8. The germline V gene has CDR1 SEHNR and CDR2 FQNEAQ (reference sequence). The CDR3 covers 15 residues. The CDR3 loop reads CASSSNRDRDEKLFF. The CDR3 nucleotides read TGTGCCAGCAGCTCGAACCGGGACAGAGATGAAAAACTGTTTTTT.

The chain links TRBV7-9 to TRBJ2-7, with D possibly being TRBD1 (7 bases). Trimming took 3 bases from V and 1 from J, leaving 22 bases between them. This CDR3 has 18 residues. Germline-derived CDR1 and CDR2 are SEHNR and FQNEAQ (reference sequence). In DNA, the CDR3 is TGTGCCAGCAGCTTCCCTTCCTCGCGGGACAGAGCGTCCTACGAGCAGTACTTC. Translated, it gives CASSFPSSRDRASYEQYF.

The rearrangement uses TRBV19 and TRBJ1-5; no clear D gene. V lost 7 bases and J lost 0, with 13 bases in between. Germline-derived CDR1 and CDR2 are LNHDA and SQIVND (reference sequence). The CDR3 covers 15 residues. CDR3 DNA: TGTGCCAGTAACCCCACGGACTTTAGCAATCAGCCCCAGCATTTT. Translated: CASNPTDFSNQPQHF.

The chain has TRBV20-1 and TRBJ1-5; D possibly corresponds to TRBD1 (5 bases). The germline CDR1 and CDR2 sequences are DFQATT and SNEGSKA (reference sequence). The V gene lost 6 bases and the J gene lost 9 bases, with 12 bases spanning the gap. The CDR3 contains 11 residues. CDR3 amino acids: CSAVRELPQHF. DNA for the CDR3: TGCAGTGCCGTCAGGGAATTGCCCCAGCATTTT.

The chain links TRBV29-1 to TRBJ1-1; TRBD1 matches 9 bases. After removal of 5 bases from V and 9 bases from J, the junction contained 16 bases not matched to a gene. In germline, CDR1 is SQVTM, CDR2 ANQGSEA. The length of the CDR3 is 15 residues. CDR3 in amino acids: CSVPRVQGAPPQAFF. CDR3 nucleotides: TGCAGCGTTCCCCGTGTACAGGGGGCGCCCCCTCAAGCTTTCTTT.

This clone was counted a few times. The chain carries TRBV7-9 and TRBJ1-1; the D is unclear. Germline V CDR1 and CDR2: SEHNR, FQNEAQ (reference sequence). V lost 5 bases, J lost 1 base, and 14 bases lay in between. The length of the CDR3 is 15 residues. The DNA for the CDR3 is TGTGCCAGCAGCCCTTCGTGGCCCGAGAACACTGAAGCTTTCTTT. Translation: CASSPSWPENTEAFF. Full variable domain (missing parts from reference TRBV7-9 and TRBJ1-1): DTGVSQNPRHKITKRGQNVTFRCDPISEHNRLYWYRQTLGQGPEFLTYFQNEAQLEKSRLLSDRFSAERPKGSFSTLEIQRTEQGDSAMYLCASSPSWPENTEAFFGQGTRLTVV.